This T cell receptor (beta chain) stems from a study of early T cells in non-severe SARS-CoV-2 infection. About the research overall: Chains were unpaired, as sequencing was done on bulk RNA from unsorted whole blood.

Each CDR3 protein is one row after TCRdb ran MiXCR on the 5' RACE reads. The table shows 62,000 or so distinct CDR3 sequences, with approximately 9% occurring only once. This clonotype appeared many times. Germline CDR1 is LGHDT and CDR2 is YNNKEL (reference sequence). The CDR3 length is 16 residues. V lost 5 bases and J lost 4, with 20 bases in between. The chain joins TRBV3-1 to TRBJ1-1, with a weak D call TRBD1 (6 bases). The sequence was obtained from an adult who was a healthcare worker with PCR-confirmed SARS-CoV-2 infection or an uninfected control (not recorded which). Sequencing was done on a sample of whole blood. CDR3 sequence reads: CASSLGGARRGTEAFF. The CDR3 region has the DNA TGTGCCAGCAGCTTAGGGGGGGCGCGCAGGGGCACTGAAGCTTTCTTT.